The source of this TCR beta chain is a study of Graves' ophthalmopathy and Graves' hyperthyroidism. Amplified material comprised TCR beta CDR3 regions derived from RNA transcripts. Second-round multiplex PCR came after a first-round RT-PCR that employed HTBI primers. TCRdb reanalysed the multiplex PCR reads using MiXCR and keeps one entry per CDR3 protein. The sample has roughly 610,000 distinct CDR3 sequences, 20% to 25% seen once; the top ten hold more than 5.5%. The length of the CDR3 is 14 residues. V lost 4 bases, J lost 2 bases, and 14 bases lay in between. Germline CDR1 is GTSNPN and CDR2 is SVGIG (reference sequence).

The genes are TRBV30 and TRBJ1-1; no clear D. Input material: peripheral blood. This TCR came from a woman younger than 30 with stable Graves' hyperthyroidism. Some clones in this sample may be carry-over from other donors' samples. This CDR3 reads CAWIRGFLNTEAFF. The CDR3, as DNA: TGTGCCTGGATTCGGGGATTTTTAAACACTGAAGCTTTCTTT.